The T cell receptor (beta chain) under discussion was sequenced for a study of blood T cell repertoires in COVID-19. Study at large: Acute and convalescent COVID-19 specimens originated in the United States, Italy and Spain. PBMCs, B-cell-depleted T cells, or T cells provided the cDNA or gDNA that made up the material.

The CDR3 totals 15 residues. V lost 5 bases and J 7 bases, leaving 17 bases between the germline ends. Germline CDR1 and CDR2: LNHDA and SQIVND (reference sequence). Original handling: Nucleated cell counts were estimated from reference gene primer amplification. Using immunoSEQ multiplex PCR, the repertoire was profiled, and TCRdb retains in-frame clones only, with some absent. The V and J calls and clone size are taken from that table; D and trimming were inferred from the DNA. The sample comprises about 220,000 clones, about 84% of which are singletons, and around 13% rests with the top ten. The sample was peripheral blood. The sequence was collected from a human donor in a cohort sampled during active COVID-19. The J gene is TRBJ2-2, the V gene TRBV19, with TRBD1 as a possible D gene (8 bases). CDR3 in amino acids: CASSPRTGRGGELFF. For the CDR3, the DNA is TGTGCCAGTAGTCCAAGGACAGGGAGGGGCGGGGAGCTGTTTTTT.